The 28 T cell receptor beta chains below all came from one sample that was sequenced in a study of cytomegalovirus exposure and HLA in healthy donors. The primer mix had 60 Vbeta and 13 Jbeta primers. The method was immunoSEQ multiplex PCR; TCRdb's version includes in-frame clones alone and lacks a portion of them. This table holds 150,000 to 200,000 clones, around 84% found once. Sequencing was done on a sample of PBMCs. The receptor set was obtained from a woman aged 18 to 35 in good health and CMV-seronegative.

This clone showed up just once. The chain uses TRBV4-2 and TRBJ1-1; weak D call: TRBD1 (6 bases). CDR1 is LGHNA and CDR2 is YNFKEQ in the germline V gene. CDR3 length: 15 amino acids. Trimming took off 1 base at V and 3 bases at J, with 12 bases between the two ends. Written as DNA, the CDR3 is TGTGCCAGCAGCCAAGGGCCAGGGGCTGACACTGAAGCTTTCTTT. It translates to CASSQGPGADTEAFF.

This clone was counted once. The rearrangement uses TRBV7-9 and TRBJ1-2, with TRBD1 matching over 7 bases. The CDR3 length is 13 residues. Unmatched junction bases numbered 2, after V lost 5 bases and J lost 2 bases. Germline V CDR1 and CDR2: SEHNR, FQNEAQ (reference sequence). The CDR3 here is CASSPTGNYGYTF. The CDR3 bases are TGTGCCAGCAGCCCGACAGGGAACTATGGCTACACCTTC.

The chain has TRBV5-6 and TRBJ2-3, with 9 bases fitting TRBD2. Germline V gene sequence: CDR1 SGHDT, CDR2 YYEEEE. Trimming removed 3 bases from V and 6 bases from J; junction bases left unmatched: 5. The CDR3 runs to 14 residues. CDR3 DNA: TGTGCCAGCAGCTATCGGACTAGCGTGGATACGCAGTATTTT. This sequence encodes CASSYRTSVDTQYF.

This sequence joins TRBV5-1 and TRBJ2-3; D not resolved. The CDR3 length is 12 residues. Per the germline V gene, CDR1 is SGHRS and CDR2 is YFSETQ. V was trimmed by 1 base and J by 4 bases, leaving 4 bases between them. The CDR3 sequence is CASSLPADTQYF. In nucleotides, the CDR3 is TGCGCCAGCAGCTTGCCAGCAGATACGCAGTATTTT.

The chain couples TRBV11-3 to TRBJ1-1; D unresolved. V shed 0 bases and J shed 6 bases, with 11 bases lying between them. From germline, CDR1 is SGHNT and CDR2 YENEEA. The CDR3 is 14 amino acids. The CDR3 DNA reads TGTGCCAGCAGCTTAGAACGGTATCGCCCTGAAGCTTTCTTT. Protein sequence: CASSLERYRPEAFF.

This chain joins TRBV6-5 and TRBJ2-5; D unclear. CDR1 is MNHEY and CDR2 is SVGAGI in the germline V gene. Deletions cut 6 bases from V and 1 base from J, with 9 bases between. This CDR3 spans 13 amino acids. The CDR3 spells CASRGETQETQYF. CDR3 nucleotide sequence: TGTGCCAGCAGAGGAGAAACCCAAGAGACCCAGTACTTC.

This sequence joins TRBV5-1 and TRBJ2-5; TRBD2 agrees at 10 bases. The germline gives CDR1 SGHRS, CDR2 YFSETQ. V shed 5 bases, J shed 4 bases, and the junction held 8 bases outside the gene matches. The length of the CDR3 is 15 residues. The CDR3 nucleotides read TGCGCCAGCAGTCCTCGAGCGGGGGGGTTAGAGACCCAGTACTTC. Translation gives CASSPRAGGLETQYF.

The chain carries TRBV7-2 and TRBJ2-1; 11 bases map to TRBD2. Trimming removed 2 bases from V and 7 bases from J; junction bases left unmatched: 10. The CDR3 has 17 residues. Germline V gives CDR1 SGHTA, CDR2 FQGNSA. CDR3 bases: TGTGCCAGCAGCTTAACGACTAGCGGGACGGCAAAGAATGAGCAGTTCTTC. As protein: CASSLTTSGTAKNEQFF. Based on the CDR3 plus reference TRBV7-2 and TRBJ2-1, the full variable domain is GAGVSQSPSNKVTEKGKDVELRCDPISGHTALYWYRQSLGQGLEFLIYFQGNSAPDKSGLPSDRFSAERTGGSVSTLTIQRTQQEDSAVYLCASSLTTSGTAKNEQFFGPGTRLTVL.

The genes are TRBV5-1 and TRBJ1-2; D is unclear. The V end was cut by 4 bases, the J end by 1 base, with 8 bases between. The CDR3 is made up of 13 amino acids. Germline loops: CDR1 SGHRS, CDR2 YFSETQ. CDR3 sequence (DNA): TGCGCCAGCAGCGCCGACAATAACTATGGCTACACCTTC. It encodes CASSADNNYGYTF.

A note on this clone: This specimen includes other DNA sequences encoding the same CDR3. This rearrangement joins TRBV5-1 to TRBJ2-7, with a possible D match to TRBD1 (5 bases). V lost 6 bases and J lost 1, with 8 bases in between. Germline V gives CDR1 SGHRS, CDR2 YFSETQ. The CDR3 is made up of 12 amino acids. CDR3 in DNA: TGCGCCAGCACAGGGCCTTCCTACGAGCAGTACTTC. Translating gives CASTGPSYEQYF.

Only one count was recorded for this clone. The DNA for the CDR3 is TGTGCCAGCAGCGGCGACCGGAGGGCTGAAGCTTTCTTT. Translation: CASSGDRRAEAFF. J is TRBJ1-1 and V is TRBV11-2; D remains ambiguous. V was shortened by 5 bases and J by 6 bases, with 13 bases between the two germline ends. Germline CDR1 SGHAT, CDR2 FQNNGV. CDR3 length: 13 amino acids.

V usage is TRBV5-1 and J usage is TRBJ2-1; weak D call: TRBD2 (5 bases). Germline V gene sequence: CDR1 SGHRS, CDR2 YFSETQ. The V end was cut by 3 bases, the J end by 5 bases, with 12 bases between. The CDR3 extends over 14 amino acids. The CDR3: CASSSVRENNEQFF. The CDR3 DNA follows: TGCGCCAGCAGCTCCGTACGGGAAAACAATGAGCAGTTCTTC.

The chain recombines TRBV9 with TRBJ2-5, with 9 nucleotides matching TRBD2. CDR1 and CDR2 (germline): SGDLS, YYNGEE. There are 14 residues in the CDR3. Losses at the gene ends were 3 bases for V and 1 base for J; bases not matched to a gene: 1. In nucleotides, the CDR3 is TGTGCCAGCAGCGCGGGACTAGCCCAAGAGACCCAGTACTTC. Protein sequence: CASSAGLAQETQYF.

This clone was counted between two and nine times. The V call is TRBV6-5, the J call TRBJ2-1; 8 nucleotides match TRBD1. This CDR3 is 16 amino acids long. Germline V gene lookup returns CDR1 MNHEY and CDR2 SVGAGI. After removal of 2 bases from V and 4 bases from J, the junction contained 7 bases not matched to a gene. The CDR3 here is CASSYRAGGRYNEQFF. CDR3 coding DNA: TGTGCCAGCAGTTACAGGGCAGGGGGCCGATACAATGAGCAGTTCTTC.

V and J are TRBV5-5 and TRBJ2-7, with TRBD2 matching 9 bases. CDR1 and CDR2 (germline): SGHKS, YYEKEE (reference sequence). The junction had 7 bases not matched to a gene; V was cut back by 4 bases and J by 5 bases. The CDR3 covers 14 residues. The CDR3 bases are TGTGCCAGCAGCCGAGGTGCGGGAGGGGACGAGCAGTACTTC. Translating gives CASSRGAGGDEQYF.

The chain links TRBV11-3 to TRBJ2-7; 16 bases fit TRBD2. V shed 5 bases and J 5 bases; nucleotides not matched to a gene: 9. Germline V gene data show CDR1 as SGHNT and CDR2 as YENEEA. CDR3 length: 17 residues. CDR3 in amino acids: CASSPGTSGRVADEQYF. As DNA, the CDR3 is TGTGCCAGCAGCCCAGGGACTAGCGGGAGGGTCGCCGACGAGCAGTACTTC. Combining the CDR3 with reference TRBV11-3 and TRBJ2-7 gives the whole variable domain EAGVVQSPRYKIIEKKQPVAFWCNPISGHNTLYWYLQNLGQGPELLIRYENEEAVDDSQLPKDRFSAERLKGVDSTLKIQPAELGDSAVYLCASSPGTSGRVADEQYFGPGTRLTVT.

The table lists this clone with a count of one. The chain joins TRBV10-3 to TRBJ1-1; D is undetermined. Per germline, CDR1 ENHRY and CDR2 SYGVKD. V was clipped by 2 bases and J by 11 bases, with 15 bases between them. CDR3 size: 13 residues. The CDR3 region is CAISEELARRAFF. In DNA form, the CDR3 reads TGTGCCATCAGTGAGGAATTGGCGCGGAGGGCTTTCTTT.

The chain links TRBV5-1 to TRBJ1-3; D is unclear. Per the germline V gene, CDR1 is SGHRS and CDR2 is YFSETQ. CDR3 length: 16 amino acids. V was pared by 0 bases and J by 2 bases, with 12 bases between. Here the CDR3 DNA reads TGCGCCAGCAGCTTGGCCGCAGGCAGTACTGGAAACACCATATATTTT. Translating it yields CASSLAAGSTGNTIYF.

CDR3 sequence reads: CASRYRDSLSGEKLFF. As DNA, the CDR3 is TGTGCCAGCAGGTACCGGGACAGCCTATCAGGTGAAAAACTGTTTTTT. The V and J genes are TRBV28 and TRBJ1-4, with TRBD1 matching over 7 bases. The germline V gene has CDR1 MDHEN and CDR2 SYDVKM. This CDR3 has 16 amino acids. The V gene end was trimmed by 6 bases and the J gene end by 7 bases; junction bases not matched to a gene: 14.

The chain joins TRBV6-4 to TRBJ2-2; 9 bases align to TRBD1. This CDR3 spans 15 amino acids. Germline CDR1 reads MRHNA; CDR2 reads SNTAGT. J lost 5 bases, V lost 5 bases, and 6 bases had no gene match. CDR3: CASSPTGGDTGELFF. The CDR3 nucleotides read TGTGCCAGCAGTCCGACAGGGGGGGATACCGGGGAGCTGTTTTTT.

The chain joins TRBV29-1 to TRBJ1-1; 9 bases fit TRBD1. Germline V gives CDR1 SQVTM, CDR2 ANQGSEA. The CDR3 has 12 residues. In nucleotides, the CDR3 is TGCGGATCGAGGACAGGGGAAGAGGAGGCTTTCTTT. Protein sequence: CGSRTGEEEAFF.

This clone came up once. V and J are TRBV5-8 and TRBJ1-1, with D hard to call. V dropped 0 bases and J dropped 7 bases, with 4 bases sitting between them. The germline V gene has CDR1 SGHTS and CDR2 YDEGEE. The CDR3 spans 11 residues. The CDR3 region has the DNA TGTGCCAGCAGCTTGGCGCGTGAAGCTTTCTTT. Encoded protein: CASSLAREAFF.

The J gene is TRBJ2-1, the V gene TRBV5-1; D is unclear. Per the germline V gene, CDR1 is SGHRS and CDR2 is YFSETQ. Trimming cost V 0 bases and J 4 bases, with 5 bases left between them. The CDR3 spans 13 residues. The DNA for the CDR3 is TGCGCCAGCAGCTTGGTACAGTACAATGAGCAGTTCTTC. This sequence encodes CASSLVQYNEQFF.

The CDR3 coding sequence is TGTGCCAGCAGTGGACAGGGGATTTCACCCCTCCACTTT. Its protein is CASSGQGISPLHF. The rearrangement joins TRBV25-1 to TRBJ1-6, with 8 bases fitting TRBD1. J was trimmed by 9 bases and V by 4 bases; bases with no gene match: 2. The CDR3 extends over 13 amino acids. CDR1 MGHDK and CDR2 SYGVNS come from the germline V gene. The full variable domain, in which reference TRBV25-1 and TRBJ1-6 provide the parts outside the CDR3, is EADIYQTPRYLVIGTGKKITLECSQTMGHDKMYWYQQDPGMELHLIHYSYGVNSTEKGDLSSESTVSRIRTEHFPLTLESARPSHTSQYLCASSGQGISPLHFGNGTRLTVT.

V is TRBV11-2 and J is TRBJ1-2; 8 bases are shared with TRBD1. This CDR3 has 13 amino acids. The ends lost 5 bases at V and 4 bases at J; junction bases unmatched: 3. Per germline, CDR1 SGHAT and CDR2 FQNNGV. CDR3 residues: CASSHGQGYGYTF. The CDR3 nucleotides are TGTGCCAGCAGCCATGGACAGGGCTATGGCTACACCTTC.

The J gene is TRBJ2-7, the V gene TRBV10-2; tentatively, D is TRBD2 (5 bases). Germline lookup yields CDR1 WSHSY and CDR2 SAAADI. The ends were cut back, 6 bases at V and 0 bases at J, with 18 bases in the middle. The CDR3 totals 16 residues. The CDR3 bases are TGCGCCAGCAGAGGCGGACTTTCCTTAAGCTCCTACGAGCAGTACTTC. It is translated as CASRGGLSLSSYEQYF.

The V gene is TRBV7-9, the J gene TRBJ1-1; maybe TRBD1 (6 bases). The CDR3 has 13 residues. Trimming took 4 bases from V and 5 from J, leaving 11 bases between them. CDR1 and CDR2 (germline): SEHNR, FQNEAQ (reference sequence). CDR3 sequence reads: CASSYGQRTEAFF. The CDR3 DNA reads TGTGCCAGCAGCTACGGACAGCGGACTGAAGCTTTCTTT.

This chain uses TRBV6-4 with TRBJ1-5, with no clear D. V was cut by 0 bases and J by 5 bases, with 5 bases left in between. The germline V gene encodes CDR1 MRHNA and CDR2 SNTAGT. CDR3 length equals 13 residues. As DNA, the CDR3 is TGTGCCAGCAGTGACTCTCCTTATCAGCCCCAGCATTTT. This gives the protein CASSDSPYQPQHF.